The next 7 T cell receptor beta chains were all read from a single sample in a study of Ad26.COV2.S vaccination and SARS-CoV-2 variants. Noted treatment: roughly 19 received Ad26.COV2.S at low or high dose, single or two shots; a few received placebo; per-sample allocation not given. Material that was analyzed had been drawn on day 63 after the first vaccine or placebo injection. Measured with immunoSEQ multiplex PCR; TCRdb has only the in-frame clones, and not every one. The sample lists fewer than 400,000 clones, about nine tenths seen once, with 3.5% in the top ten. This sample comprised peripheral blood, obtained in a trial of Ad26.COV2.S vaccine versus placebo. The receptor set was obtained from a person aged 18-65 years who received the Ad26.COV2.S COVID-19 vaccine or a placebo.

V is TRBV7-9 and J is TRBJ2-2; D unresolved. CDR1 and CDR2 from the germline V gene are SEHNR and FQNEAQ (reference sequence). V lost 2 bases to trimming and J lost 4 bases, with 5 bases between them. The CDR3 runs to 13 residues. Written as DNA, the CDR3 is TGTGCCAGCAGCTTAAACCCCACCGGGGAGCTGTTTTTT. Translated: CASSLNPTGELFF.

V and J are TRBV14 and TRBJ1-1; no clear D gene. CDR1 is SGHDN, CDR2 FVKESK, per germline. The V gene lost 4 bases and the J gene lost 2 bases, with 14 bases spanning the gap. CDR3 size: 15 residues. This chain's CDR3 is CASSPFRPLNTEAFF. The CDR3 region has the DNA TGTGCCAGCAGCCCTTTTAGACCGCTAAACACTGAAGCTTTCTTT. Full variable domain (outside the CDR3, taken from reference TRBV14 and TRBJ1-1): EAGVTQFPSHSVIEKGQTVTLRCDPISGHDNLYWYRRVMGKEIKFLLHFVKESKQDESGMPNNRFLAERTGGTYSTLKVQPAELEDSGVYFCASSPFRPLNTEAFFGQGTRLTVV.

The chain links TRBV7-2 to TRBJ1-3; tentatively, D is TRBD1 (5 bases). CDR3 size: 15 residues. The V end was cut by 5 bases, the J end by 4 bases, with 15 bases between. Germline V gene data show CDR1 as SGHTA and CDR2 as FQGNSA. The CDR3 spells CASSHLRDAGNTIYF. The CDR3 nucleotides are TGTGCCAGCAGCCACCTAAGGGACGCCGGAAACACCATATATTTT.

The chain joins TRBV19 to TRBJ1-5; D may be TRBD1 (5 bases). The length of the CDR3 is 13 residues. V was clipped by 4 bases and J by 6 bases, with 10 bases between them. Germline V gene sequence: CDR1 LNHDA, CDR2 SQIVND (reference sequence). CDR3 amino acids: CASSRPGPQPQHF. CDR3 coding DNA: TGTGCCAGTAGTAGGCCAGGGCCTCAGCCCCAGCATTTT. Based on the CDR3 plus reference TRBV19 and TRBJ1-5, the full variable domain is DGGITQSPKYLFRKEGQNVTLSCEQNLNHDAMYWYRQDPGQGLRLIYYSQIVNDFQKGDIAEGYSVSREKKESFPLTVTSAQKNPTAFYLCASSRPGPQPQHFGDGTRLSIL.

The rearrangement links TRBV11-2 to TRBJ2-2; D is uncertain. V lost 3 bases to trimming and J lost 1 base, with 6 bases between them. This CDR3 region has 14 residues. Germline values: CDR1 SGHAT, CDR2 FQNNGV. DNA for the CDR3: TGTGCCAGCAGCTTGTACAGGAACACCGGGGAGCTGTTTTTT. Translating gives CASSLYRNTGELFF.

The chain uses TRBV18 and TRBJ2-7, with 8 bases aligning to TRBD1. CDR3 size: 15 residues. CDR1 KGHSH and CDR2 LQKENI come from the germline V gene. Trimming cost V 8 bases and J 3 bases; bases outside gene matches: 12. CDR3 in amino acids: CASTGGQGAFYEQYF. The CDR3 nucleotides are TGTGCCAGCACAGGGGGGCAGGGGGCGTTCTACGAGCAGTACTTC.

The chain's CDR3 is CASSITGGGEQFF. CDR3 DNA sequence: TGTGCCAGCAGCATCACCGGGGGCGGTGAGCAGTTCTTC. The rearrangement joins TRBV9 to TRBJ2-1; D tentatively fits TRBD1 or TRBD2 (6 bases each). This CDR3 region has 13 residues. The V gene's germline CDR1 is SGDLS and CDR2 YYNGEE. Trimming removed 4 bases at V and 9 bases at J, with 14 bases between. The entire variable domain, with the rest obtained from reference TRBV9 and TRBJ2-1, is as follows: DSGVTQTPKHLITATGQRVTLRCSPRSGDLSVYWYQQSLDQGLQFLIQYYNGEERAKGNILERFSAQQFPDLHSELNLSSLELGDSALYFCASSITGGGEQFFGPGTRLTVL.